Listed here are 8 T cell receptor beta chains from one sample, sequenced in a study of blood T cell repertoires in COVID-19. TCRdb's table, derived via immunoSEQ multiplex PCR, lists solely in-frame clones and lacks some. The table includes under 150,000 clones, approximately 84% detected once. Sample: peripheral blood. These receptors were obtained from a woman over 75 with acute or convalescent COVID-19.

V gene TRBV27 combines with J gene TRBJ2-1; 7 nucleotides match TRBD1. This CDR3 region has 16 residues. Per germline, CDR1 MNHEY and CDR2 SMNVEV (reference sequence). The V segment lost 1 base and the J segment 13 bases; nucleotides outside the gene matches: 16. Here the CDR3 DNA reads TGTGCCAGCAGTTTATTGGGGGTCCAGGACAGGACGTTTCAGTTCTTC. Residues: CASSLLGVQDRTFQFF.

The chain carries TRBV7-2 and TRBJ1-1, with 9 bases lining up with TRBD1. This CDR3 region has 14 residues. J lost 7 bases, V lost 3 bases, and 6 bases had no gene match. Germline CDR1 reads SGHTA; CDR2 reads FQGNSA. The DNA for the CDR3 is TGTGCCAGCAGCTTTACAGGGGGCGAGGGTGAAGCTTTCTTT. Protein sequence: CASSFTGGEGEAFF. The full variable domain, rest sourced from reference TRBV7-2 and TRBJ1-1, is GAGVSQSPSNKVTEKGKDVELRCDPISGHTALYWYRQSLGQGLEFLIYFQGNSAPDKSGLPSDRFSAERTGGSVSTLTIQRTQQEDSAVYLCASSFTGGEGEAFFGQGTRLTVV.

The chain couples TRBV7-8 to TRBJ1-5, with a possible D match to TRBD1 (5 bases). CDR3 size: 16 residues. Germline V gives CDR1 SGHVS, CDR2 FQNEAQ. The germline V and J ends were trimmed by 1 base and 6 bases, with 16 bases remaining between them. The CDR3 reads CASSLVVGAAGQPQHF. In nucleotides, the CDR3 is TGTGCCAGCAGCTTAGTCGTTGGGGCAGCTGGTCAGCCCCAGCATTTT.

This clone was found a few times. This rearrangement joins TRBV5-4 to TRBJ2-1; 9 nucleotides line up with TRBD2. With V trimmed by 4 bases and J by 2 bases, 7 bases remained unmatched. The CDR3 is 16 amino acids. The germline CDR1 and CDR2 sequences are SGHNT and YYREEE (reference sequence). The CDR3, as DNA: TGTGCCAGCAGCGGAACCGGGACTAGCACCTACAATGAGCAGTTCTTC. It is translated as CASSGTGTSTYNEQFF.

The chain links TRBV13 to TRBJ1-1; 8 bases are a match to TRBD1. CDR3 length: 13 residues. V trimming: 6 bases; J trimming: 12 bases; junction bases outside the gene matches: 12. Germline CDR1 and CDR2: PRHDT and FYEKMQ (reference sequence). The CDR3 region has the DNA TGTGCCAGCAGGGAGACAGGGGTTTTTGTTACTTTCTTT. It is translated as CASRETGVFVTFF.

V gene TRBV15 combines with J gene TRBJ1-4; 7 bases are a match to TRBD1. CDR1 and CDR2 (germline): LNHNV, YYDKDF (reference sequence). V shed 10 bases, J shed 5 bases, and the junction held 7 bases outside the gene matches. The CDR3 has 13 residues. CDR3 nucleotide sequence: TGTGCCAGCCGGAGGGGGCAGAATGAAAAACTGTTTTTT. Translated, it gives CASRRGQNEKLFF. Full variable domain (remainder filled in from reference TRBV15 and TRBJ1-4): DAMVIQNPRYQVTQFGKPVTLSCSQTLNHNVMYWYQQKSSQAPKLLFHYYDKDFNNEADTPDNFQSRRPNTSFCFLDIRSPGLGDTAMYLCASRRGQNEKLFFGSGTQLSVL.

This chain joins TRBV30 and TRBJ2-6, with 7 bases that match TRBD1. The ends lost 2 bases at V and 0 bases at J; junction bases unmatched: 4. In germline, CDR1 is GTSNPN, CDR2 SVGIG (reference sequence). The CDR3 spans 16 residues. In nucleotides, the CDR3 is TGTGCCTGGAGTTGGGGACAGCGCTCTGGGGCCAACGTCCTGACTTTC. Translated, it gives CAWSWGQRSGANVLTF.

The chain couples TRBV2 to TRBJ2-3, with D perhaps matching TRBD2 (7 bases). The CDR3 is 17 residues long. Germline CDR1 and CDR2: SNHLY and FYNNEI. The ends were cut back, 4 bases at V and 5 bases at J, with 22 bases in the middle. The CDR3 loop is CASSGRGGGGTRDTQYF. Here the CDR3 DNA reads TGTGCCAGCAGTGGCCGGGGAGGGGGGGGCACACGAGATACGCAGTATTTT.